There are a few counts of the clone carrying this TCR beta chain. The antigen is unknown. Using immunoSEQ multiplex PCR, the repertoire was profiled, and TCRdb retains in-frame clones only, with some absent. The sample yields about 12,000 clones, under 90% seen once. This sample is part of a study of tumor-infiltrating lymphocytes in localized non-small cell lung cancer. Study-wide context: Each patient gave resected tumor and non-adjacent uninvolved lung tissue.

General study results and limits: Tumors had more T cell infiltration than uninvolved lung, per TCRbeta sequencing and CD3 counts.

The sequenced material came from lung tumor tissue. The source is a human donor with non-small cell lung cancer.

The CDR3 sequence: CASSSGTGEETQYF. The CDR3 coding sequence is TGTGCCAGCAGCTCGGGGACAGGGGAAGAGACCCAGTACTTC. This chain uses TRBV7-9 with TRBJ2-5; 10 nucleotides align to TRBD1. CDR3 size: 14 residues. With 4 bases clipped from V and 3 bases from J, the junction kept 2 bases outside the gene matches. Germline lookup yields CDR1 SEHNR and CDR2 FQNEAQ (reference sequence).